This T cell receptor beta chain was captured by sequencing in a study of Ad26.COV2.S vaccination and SARS-CoV-2 variants. Across the whole study: The donor participated in the COV1001 trial, in its Ad26.COV2.S arm.

With V trimmed by 5 bases and J by 4 bases, 7 bases remained unmatched. Germline-derived CDR1 and CDR2 are MNHEY and SMNVEV (reference sequence). The CDR3 is made up of 15 amino acids. Study-level points and caveats: Spike-specific responses of CD8+ and CD4+ T cells were reported to display substantial breadth after vaccination.

For this clone: Its antigen is not known.

TCRdb's copy holds only in-frame clones and misses some; the assay was immunoSEQ multiplex PCR. There are some 370,000 clones in the sample; approximately 83% occur only once, and about 7.4% lies in the top ten. Treatment defined: over 15 received Ad26.COV2.S at low or high dose, single or two shots; 5 received placebo; per-sample allocation not given. Day 63 following the first vaccine or placebo injection was when the samples were taken. A Boston donor was an adult aged 18-55 years. An Ad26 vector expressing Wuhan-strain SARS-CoV-2 spike served as the vaccine. This TCR was recovered from a person between 18 and 65 years old who received the Ad26.COV2.S COVID-19 vaccine or a placebo. The sequenced sample was peripheral blood, obtained in a trial of Ad26.COV2.S vaccine versus placebo. The chain links TRBV27 to TRBJ2-1; 8 bases line up with TRBD2. The CDR3 region is CASSVSSGFYNEQFF. Here the CDR3 DNA reads TGTGCCAGCAGTGTCTCTAGCGGGTTTTACAATGAGCAGTTCTTC.